Listed here are 22 T cell receptor beta chains from one sample, sequenced in a study of cytomegalovirus exposure and HLA in healthy donors. PCR primers comprised 60 Vbeta and 13 Jbeta primers. Repertoires were generated with immunoSEQ multiplex PCR, while TCRdb's copy carries only in-frame clones and drops some. The sample table includes some 55,000 clones. Sequenced input: PBMCs. The origin of the receptors is a man younger than 35 in good health and CMV-seropositive.

The chain has TRBV2 and TRBJ1-2, with TRBD1 matching 8 bases. The CDR3 spans 17 residues. The ends lost 6 bases at V and 2 bases at J; junction bases unmatched: 14. CDR1 and CDR2 from the germline V gene are SNHLY and FYNNEI. In nucleotides, the CDR3 is TGTGCCAGCAGCCCCCGGGGCAGGGGGCGCGGGAACTATGGCTACACCTTC. Its protein product is CASSPRGRGRGNYGYTF.

The J gene is TRBJ2-1, the V gene TRBV29-1, with a weak D call TRBD2 (5 bases). CDR1 is SQVTM and CDR2 is ANQGSEA in the germline V gene. The CDR3 runs to 13 residues. V was trimmed by 0 bases and J by 8 bases, leaving 11 bases between them. This CDR3 is CSVEDGLRDEQFF. As DNA, the CDR3 is TGCAGCGTTGAAGATGGTCTGCGGGATGAGCAGTTCTTC.

The genes are TRBV28 and TRBJ2-3; D unclear. Germline V gene sequence: CDR1 MDHEN, CDR2 SYDVKM. This CDR3 spans 13 amino acids. The V gene lost 7 bases and the J gene lost 2 bases, with 10 bases spanning the gap. The CDR3 DNA follows: TGTGCCAGCACCCAAGACATCACAGATACGCAGTATTTT. The encoded protein is CASTQDITDTQYF. Variable domain in full (rest from reference TRBV28 and TRBJ2-3): DVKVTQSSRYLVKRTGEKVFLECVQDMDHENMFWYRQDPGLGLRLIYFSYDVKMKEKGDIPEGYSVSREKKERFSLILESASTNQTSMYLCASTQDITDTQYFGPGTRLTVL.

The chain combines TRBV5-8 with TRBJ2-5; D gene ambiguous. Trimming took off 0 bases at V and 1 base at J, with 10 bases between the two ends. Per germline, CDR1 SGHTS and CDR2 YDEGEE. This CDR3 contains 15 residues. DNA of the CDR3: TGTGCCAGCAGCTTGGAAAGCCACCCCCAAGAGACCCAGTACTTC. Amino acids: CASSLESHPQETQYF.

Turning to this clone: The junction departs from the called germline gene at one end, perhaps through a read error. The chain recombines TRBV7-7 with TRBJ2-1; 8 positions agree with TRBD2. The germline CDR1 and CDR2 sequences are SSHAT and FNYEAQ (reference sequence). The length of the CDR3 is 14 residues. CDR3 coding DNA: TGTGCTAGCAGCCTAACGAGCGGGAGTAATGAGCAGTTCTTC. Translation gives CASSLTSGSNEQFF.

This sequence joins TRBV19 and TRBJ2-3; 11 nucleotides line up with TRBD2. The CDR3 runs 18 residues. Germline trimming cut 6 bases from V and 2 bases from J; bases unmatched to any gene: 13. Germline CDR1 reads LNHDA; CDR2 reads SQIVND (reference sequence). CDR3 bases: TGTGCCAGTAGGGGGGAGTCTAGCGGGAGGAGCTCCACAGATACGCAGTATTTT. This sequence encodes CASRGESSGRSSTDTQYF.

The chain links TRBV30 to TRBJ1-4, with 7 bases aligning to TRBD1. Trimming took 1 base from V and 8 from J; bases not matched to a gene: 13. Germline lookup yields CDR1 GTSNPN and CDR2 SVGIG (reference sequence). The CDR3 has 16 amino acids. CDR3 residues: CAWSGYRGATREKLFF. In nucleotides, the CDR3 is TGTGCCTGGAGTGGATACAGGGGCGCGACACGAGAAAAACTGTTTTTT.

The genes are TRBV15 and TRBJ2-7; 10 nucleotides align to TRBD2. Germline loops: CDR1 LNHNV, CDR2 YYDKDF (reference sequence). This CDR3 has 16 residues. V was clipped by 0 bases and J by 4 bases; unmatched bases: 6. For the CDR3, the DNA is TGTGCCACCAGCAGAGAATCAGCGGGAGGGCCGTACGAGCAGTACTTC. It translates to CATSRESAGGPYEQYF. Together with reference TRBV15 and TRBJ2-7, the CDR3 gives the full variable domain: DAMVIQNPRYQVTQFGKPVTLSCSQTLNHNVMYWYQQKSSQAPKLLFHYYDKDFNNEADTPDNFQSRRPNTSFCFLDIRSPGLGDTAMYLCATSRESAGGPYEQYFGPGTRLTVT.

The CDR3 sequence: CSARQYTEAFF. The CDR3 DNA sequence: TGCAGTGCTAGGCAGTACACTGAAGCTTTCTTT. The chain couples TRBV20-1 to TRBJ1-1, with D hard to call. Looked up from germline, CDR1 is DFQATT and CDR2 is SNEGSKA (reference sequence). This CDR3 spans 11 amino acids. Trimming removed 3 bases from V and 3 bases from J, with 5 bases in between.

The chain employs TRBV7-9 and TRBJ1-2, with TRBD1 matching 10 bases. Looked up from germline, CDR1 is SEHNR and CDR2 is FQNEAQ (reference sequence). The CDR3 runs 16 residues. Germline trimming cut 5 bases from V and 4 bases from J; bases unmatched to any gene: 10. In DNA, the CDR3 is TGTGCCAGCAGCCCAACCCGGGACAGGGGAATCTATGGCTACACCTTC. Translation gives CASSPTRDRGIYGYTF.

V is TRBV6-9 and J is TRBJ2-7, with 9 positions matching TRBD1. Germline CDR1 MNHGY, CDR2 SVAAGI. Germline trimming cut 8 bases from V and 5 bases from J; bases unmatched to any gene: 7. The CDR3 spans 13 residues. In nucleotides, the CDR3 is TGTGCCAGCGTCGGGACAGGGTTGCACGAGCAGTACTTC. It codes for CASVGTGLHEQYF.

The CDR3 DNA reads TGTGCCAGCAGCTTAGAGGTTCGGGGGGGCTACACCTTC. Translated: CASSLEVRGGYTF. This chain uses TRBV7-9 with TRBJ1-2, with a tentative D call TRBD1 (5 bases). The germline V and J ends were trimmed by 1 base and 8 bases, with 11 bases remaining between them. Looked up from germline, CDR1 is SEHNR and CDR2 is FQNEAQ (reference sequence). This CDR3 contains 13 residues.

This rearrangement joins TRBV30 to TRBJ1-2, with D hard to call. CDR1 and CDR2 (germline): GTSNPN, SVGIG (reference sequence). Trimming left V 0 bases short and J 5 bases short, with 13 bases between. This CDR3 is built from 14 residues. The CDR3 region is CAWSVQWNLYGYTF. CDR3 bases: TGTGCCTGGAGTGTACAGTGGAATTTGTATGGCTACACCTTC.

This chain links TRBV6-1 with TRBJ1-4; TRBD1 agrees at 8 bases. CDR1 is MNHNS, CDR2 SASEGT, per germline. The CDR3 covers 14 residues. The V segment lost 2 bases and the J segment 10 bases; nucleotides outside the gene matches: 6. CDR3 sequence: CASSEKDRGGKLFF. The CDR3 bases are TGTGCCAGCAGTGAAAAAGACAGGGGCGGAAAACTGTTTTTT.

The V and J genes are TRBV11-2 and TRBJ2-7; D is ambiguous. Looked up from germline, CDR1 is SGHAT and CDR2 is FQNNGV. The V and J ends lost 2 bases and 4 bases respectively, with 9 bases between them. The CDR3 totals 13 residues. The DNA for the CDR3 is TGTGCCAGCAGCTTATACACCGAATACGAGCAGTACTTC. It codes for CASSLYTEYEQYF.

The chain recombines TRBV4-1 with TRBJ1-6; D is undetermined. Deletions cut 0 bases from V and 4 bases from J, with 10 bases between. Germline V gives CDR1 MGHRA, CDR2 YSYEKL. The CDR3 totals 16 residues. The CDR3 DNA follows: TGCGCCAGCAGCCAAGAAGATGACACTTATAATTCACCCCTCCACTTT. Translated: CASSQEDDTYNSPLHF.

The chain is built from TRBV5-1 and TRBJ2-1; the match to TRBD2 covers 7 bases. Germline V CDR1 and CDR2: SGHRS, YFSETQ. Trimming at V came to 0 bases and at J to 1 base, leaving 10 bases not matched to a gene. This CDR3 is built from 18 residues. The CDR3 loop is CASSLGTAREWSYNEQFF. CDR3 sequence (DNA): TGCGCCAGCAGCTTGGGTACAGCGCGGGAGTGGTCCTACAATGAGCAGTTCTTC. Complete variable domain (other parts from reference TRBV5-1 and TRBJ2-1): KAGVTQTPRYLIKTRGQQVTLSCSPISGHRSVSWYQQTPGQGLQFLFEYFSETQRNKGNFPGRFSGRQFSNSRSEMNVSTLELGDSALYLCASSLGTAREWSYNEQFFGPGTRLTVL.

V gene TRBV6-6 combines with J gene TRBJ2-7; 8 nucleotides line up with TRBD2. This CDR3 has 15 residues. Trimming took 6 bases from V and 3 from J; bases not matched to a gene: 10. Germline lookup yields CDR1 MNHNY and CDR2 SVGAGI (reference sequence). The CDR3 loop is CASRGSERGNYEQYF. The CDR3 nucleotides read TGTGCCAGCAGGGGCTCTGAGCGGGGGAACTACGAGCAGTACTTC.

The chain combines TRBV4-1 with TRBJ2-7; D is unresolved. The CDR3 loop spans 11 amino acids. V was shortened by 1 base and J by 6 bases, with 4 bases between the two germline ends. Germline lookup yields CDR1 MGHRA and CDR2 YSYEKL. The CDR3 DNA reads as TGCGCCAGCAGCCAAGGGGCCGAGCAGTACTTC. The encoded protein is CASSQGAEQYF.

This chain uses TRBV6-5 with TRBJ1-1; possible D gene TRBD1, 6 bases. Germline loops: CDR1 MNHEY, CDR2 SVGAGI. This CDR3 is 13 amino acids long. With 2 bases removed from V and 3 bases from J, the gap between germline ends came to 7 bases. The CDR3 loop reads CASSYEGDTEAFF. The CDR3 DNA follows: TGTGCCAGCAGTTACGAGGGGGACACTGAAGCTTTCTTT.

The CDR3 sequence is CSVETGEFNYGYTF. As DNA, the CDR3 is TGCAGCGTGGAGACAGGGGAATTTAACTATGGCTACACCTTC. The rearrangement uses TRBV29-1 and TRBJ1-2; TRBD1 matches at 8 bases. V shed 6 bases and J 1 base; nucleotides not matched to a gene: 7. Germline lookup yields CDR1 SQVTM and CDR2 ANQGSEA. The CDR3 is made up of 14 amino acids.

This chain uses TRBV5-4 with TRBJ2-7, with 8 bases matching TRBD2. The germline V gene encodes CDR1 SGHNT and CDR2 YYREEE (reference sequence). V lost 0 bases and J lost 0; bases outside the gene matches: 2. The length of the CDR3 is 15 residues. The CDR3 loop is CASSLEAGGSYEQYF. The CDR3 nucleotides are TGTGCCAGCAGCTTGGAGGCGGGAGGCTCCTACGAGCAGTACTTC.